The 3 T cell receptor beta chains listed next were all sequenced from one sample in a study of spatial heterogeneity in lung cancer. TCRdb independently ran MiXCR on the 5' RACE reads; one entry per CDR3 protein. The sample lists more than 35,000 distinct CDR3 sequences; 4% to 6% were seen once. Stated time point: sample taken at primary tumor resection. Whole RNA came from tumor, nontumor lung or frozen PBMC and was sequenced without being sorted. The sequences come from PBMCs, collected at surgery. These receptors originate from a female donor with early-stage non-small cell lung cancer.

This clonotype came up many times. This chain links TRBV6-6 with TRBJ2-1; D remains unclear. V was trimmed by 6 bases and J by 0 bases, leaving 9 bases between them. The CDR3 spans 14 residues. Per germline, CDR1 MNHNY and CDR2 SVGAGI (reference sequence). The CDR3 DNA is TGTGCCAGCAGAGGTATCTACTCCTACAATGAGCAGTTCTTC. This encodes CASRGIYSYNEQFF.

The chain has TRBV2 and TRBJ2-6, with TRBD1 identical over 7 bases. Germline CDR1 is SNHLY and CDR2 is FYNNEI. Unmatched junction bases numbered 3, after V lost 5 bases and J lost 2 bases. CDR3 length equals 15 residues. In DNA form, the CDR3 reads TGTGCCAGCAGTCGAACAGGGGCTGGGGCCAACGTCCTGACTTTC. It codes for CASSRTGAGANVLTF.

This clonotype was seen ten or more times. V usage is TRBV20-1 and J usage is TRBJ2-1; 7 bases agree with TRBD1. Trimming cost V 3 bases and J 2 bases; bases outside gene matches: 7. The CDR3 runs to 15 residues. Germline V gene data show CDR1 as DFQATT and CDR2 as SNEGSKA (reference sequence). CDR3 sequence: CSARARDRAYNEQFF. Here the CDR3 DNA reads TGCAGTGCTAGGGCCCGGGACAGAGCCTACAATGAGCAGTTCTTC.